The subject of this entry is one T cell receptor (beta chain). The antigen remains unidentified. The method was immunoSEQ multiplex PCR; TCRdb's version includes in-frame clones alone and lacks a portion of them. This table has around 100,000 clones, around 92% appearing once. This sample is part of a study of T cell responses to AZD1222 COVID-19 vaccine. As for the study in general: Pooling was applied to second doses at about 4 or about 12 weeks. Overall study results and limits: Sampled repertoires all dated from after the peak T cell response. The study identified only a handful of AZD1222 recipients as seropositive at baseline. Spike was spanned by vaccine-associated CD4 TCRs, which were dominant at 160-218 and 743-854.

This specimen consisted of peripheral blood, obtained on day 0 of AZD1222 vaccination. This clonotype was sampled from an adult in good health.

The CDR3 region is CASSARTGASGTSETQYF. In nucleotides, the CDR3 is TGTGCCAGCAGCGCCAGGACCGGGGCGAGCGGGACCTCAGAGACCCAGTACTTC. The chain is built from TRBV9 and TRBJ2-5; 7 bases are a match to TRBD2. The ends lost 3 bases at V and 4 bases at J; junction bases unmatched: 18. CDR1 and CDR2 (germline): SGDLS, YYNGEE. The CDR3 sequence is 18 residues long.